These T cell receptor beta chains were read from a single sample in a study of blood T cell repertoires in COVID-19. Produced via immunoSEQ multiplex PCR; TCRdb's table is partial and in-frame only. The sample carries under 300,000 clones, roughly 90% recorded once. The sequencing sample was made of peripheral blood. These receptors came from a woman aged 35 to 49 who had recovered from COVID-19. Each CDR3 is given with its conserved first and last residue. Fields, in order: clone size, V gene, J gene, D gene, CDR3 protein, CDR3 DNA. D genes are given only for firm matches. Where a row states a size, it is once, few, many or the class of an expanded clone; other rows omit it.

>once|TRBV18|TRBJ2-2|NA
CASSPGLNTGELFF
TGTGCCAGCTCACCGGGCCTGAACACCGGGGAGCTGTTTTTT
>NA|TRBV27|TRBJ2-7|TRBD1
CASGPRDRSYEQYF
TGTGCCAGCGGCCCCCGGGACAGATCCTACGAGCAGTACTTC
>NA|TRBV3-1/TRBV3-2|TRBJ2-1|TRBD2
CASSQAGGVGTSSNEQFF
TGTGCCAGCAGCCAAGCGGGGGGGGTAGGGACTAGTTCCAATGAGCAGTTCTTC
>NA|TRBV7-8|TRBJ2-2|TRBD1
CASSSQGAFGELFF
TGTGCCAGCAGCTCACAGGGGGCTTTCGGGGAGCTGTTTTTT
>NA|TRBV6-5|TRBJ1-2|TRBD1
CASSPGQGSGYTF
TGTGCCAGCAGTCCCGGACAGGGGAGTGGCTACACCTTC
>NA|TRBV21-1|TRBJ2-7|NA
CASSKRPADLTYEQYF
TGTGCCAGCAGCAAAAGACCAGCGGATCTGACCTACGAGCAGTACTTC
>NA|TRBV27|TRBJ2-5|NA
CASSAGYQETQYF
TGTGCCAGCAGTGCCGGGTACCAAGAGACCCAGTACTTC
>NA|TRBV27|TRBJ2-1|TRBD1
CASLPRTGGRTYNEQFF
TGTGCCAGCCTTCCTAGGACAGGGGGGCGAACCTACAATGAGCAGTTCTTC
>NA|TRBV4-1|TRBJ2-3|TRBD2
CASSGQRGPDTQYF
TGCGCCAGCAGCGGCCAGCGGGGCCCAGATACGCAGTATTTT
>NA|TRBV24-1|TRBJ2-3|NA
CATSDFGQGTDTQYF
TGTGCCACCAGTGATTTTGGGCAGGGGACAGATACGCAGTATTTT
>NA|TRBV9|TRBJ1-6|NA
CASSVDGYNSPLHF
TGTGCCAGCAGCGTAGACGGCTATAATTCACCCCTCCACTTT
>few|TRBV28|TRBJ2-6|TRBD1
CASMTGYSGANVLTF
TGTGCCAGCATGACAGGGTACTCTGGGGCCAACGTCCTGACTTTC
>NA|TRBV7-3|TRBJ1-1|NA
CASSTDRETEAFF
TGTGCCAGCAGCACCGACCGGGAGACTGAAGCTTTCTTT
>many|TRBV7-9|TRBJ1-1|NA
CASSWEGGFSEAFF
TGTGCCAGCAGCTGGGAGGGGGGATTTAGTGAAGCTTTCTTT
>NA|TRBV29-1|TRBJ2-1|TRBD2
CSGRRLAASYNEQFF
TGCAGCGGCCGTCGGCTAGCGGCATCCTACAATGAGCAGTTCTTC
>NA|TRBV18|TRBJ1-1|NA
CASSPPQGTEAFF
TGTGCCAGCTCACCACCCCAGGGTACCGAAGCTTTCTTT
>NA|TRBV5-1|TRBJ2-5|NA
CASSRTDRETQYF
TGCGCCAGCAGCCGGACAGACCGAGAGACCCAGTACTTC
>NA|TRBV18|TRBJ2-7|NA
CASSPPSQNYEQYF
TGTGCCAGCTCACCCCCGTCACAAAACTACGAGCAGTACTTC
>NA|TRBV13|TRBJ2-3|TRBD2
CASSYLAGGPGDTQYF
TGTGCCAGCAGCTACTTAGCGGGAGGGCCGGGAGATACGCAGTATTTT
>NA|TRBV27|TRBJ2-7|NA
CASSPTGRSSYEQYF
TGTGCCAGCAGTCCCACAGGGCGCAGCTCCTACGAGCAGTACTTC
>few|TRBV19|TRBJ1-6|TRBD1
CASGTGDNSPLHF
TGTGCCAGTGGGACAGGGGATAATTCACCCCTCCACTTT
>NA|TRBV19|TRBJ1-5|NA
CASSIGSENHF
TGTGCCAGTAGTATAGGGTCGGAGAACCATTTT
>NA|TRBV11-2|TRBJ2-1|NA
CASSASKTNPGGYEQFF
TGTGCCAGCAGCGCGAGTAAAACGAACCCCGGCGGCTATGAGCAGTTCTTC
>NA|TRBV2|TRBJ1-5|NA
CASSENGDQPQHF
TGTGCCAGCAGTGAAAACGGGGATCAGCCCCAGCATTTT
>NA|TRBV5-1|TRBJ1-4|TRBD1
CASQQGPTNEKLFF
TGCGCCAGTCAACAGGGGCCCACTAATGAAAAACTGTTTTTT
>NA|TRBV9|TRBJ2-7|TRBD2
CASSVELAGYEQYF
TGTGCCAGCAGCGTAGAACTAGCGGGATACGAGCAGTACTTC
>NA|TRBV6-5|TRBJ1-3|NA
CASSSAGVGNTIYF
TGTGCCAGCAGTTCCGCAGGGGTTGGAAACACCATATATTTT
>few|TRBV30|TRBJ1-2|NA
CAWSAGSLGAYGYTF
TGTGCCTGGAGTGCCGGATCACTCGGAGCCTATGGCTACACCTTC
>NA|TRBV11-3|TRBJ2-7|NA
CASRVGRRNYEQYF
TGTGCCAGCAGGGTGGGCAGGAGGAACTACGAGCAGTACTTC
>NA|TRBV19|TRBJ1-1|NA
CASEPRGGNTEAFF
TGTGCCAGTGAACCCCGAGGGGGAAACACTGAAGCTTTCTTT
>NA|TRBV20-1|TRBJ1-5|TRBD1
CSASETGVNQPQHF
TGCAGTGCTAGTGAGACAGGGGTGAATCAGCCCCAGCATTTT
>NA|TRBV7-8|TRBJ2-3|TRBD2
CASAIAGGLSTDTQYF
TGTGCCAGCGCCATAGCGGGAGGGCTCTCCACAGATACGCAGTATTTT
>NA|TRBV30|TRBJ1-2|NA
CAWSVQSLGRQSYNYGYTF
TGTGCCTGGAGTGTACAATCTTTAGGTCGACAGTCCTATAACTATGGCTACACCTTC
>NA|TRBV13|TRBJ2-7|TRBD2
CASSLALAGGGEQYF
TGTGCCAGCAGCTTAGCACTAGCGGGAGGTGGGGAGCAGTACTTC
>NA|TRBV10-3|TRBJ2-3|TRBD2
CALPRVRSGGRTDTQYF
TGTGCCCTCCCAAGGGTAAGGAGCGGGGGCCGCACAGATACGCAGTATTTT
>NA|TRBV24-1|TRBJ2-1|NA
CATSDLSGSYNEQFF
TGTGCCACCAGTGACTTATCGGGGTCGTACAATGAGCAGTTCTTC
>NA|TRBV16|TRBJ1-4|NA
CASSQARSEKLFF
TGTGCCAGCAGCCAAGCGCGGAGTGAAAAACTGTTTTTT
>many|TRBV11-1|TRBJ1-1|TRBD1
CASSQWTGGTEAFF
TGTGCCAGCAGCCAATGGACAGGGGGCACTGAAGCTTTCTTT
>NA|TRBV19|TRBJ1-6|TRBD1
CASSKETGRNSPLHF
TGTGCCAGTAGTAAAGAGACAGGGCGAAATTCACCCCTCCACTTT